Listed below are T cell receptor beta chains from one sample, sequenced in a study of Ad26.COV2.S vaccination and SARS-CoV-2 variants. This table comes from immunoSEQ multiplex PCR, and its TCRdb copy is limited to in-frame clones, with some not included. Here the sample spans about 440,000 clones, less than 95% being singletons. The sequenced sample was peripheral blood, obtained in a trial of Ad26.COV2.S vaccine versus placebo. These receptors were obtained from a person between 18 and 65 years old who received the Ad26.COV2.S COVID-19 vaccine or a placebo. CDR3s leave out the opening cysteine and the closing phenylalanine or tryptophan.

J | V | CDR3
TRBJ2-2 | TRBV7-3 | ASSSRPPGLQSTGELF
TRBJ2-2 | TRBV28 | ASMKREGRDGELF
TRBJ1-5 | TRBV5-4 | ASSLQGSNQPQH
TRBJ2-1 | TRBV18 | ASSPPRSSAYNEQF
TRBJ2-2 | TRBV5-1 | ASLGTGGTGELF
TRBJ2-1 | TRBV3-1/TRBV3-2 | ASNLAGGVNEQF
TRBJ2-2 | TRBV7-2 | ASSFPEGSGNTGELF
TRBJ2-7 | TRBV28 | ASTRGQASYEQY
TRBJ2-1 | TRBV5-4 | ASSVGLAGGVNEQF
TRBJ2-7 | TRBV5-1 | ASSSRGMVGYEQY
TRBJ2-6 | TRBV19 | ASSHRGRNVLT
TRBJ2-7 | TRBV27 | ASSRTGDSSYEQY
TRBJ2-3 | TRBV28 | ASSSIQGSTQY
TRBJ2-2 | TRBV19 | ASSTQGSTGELF
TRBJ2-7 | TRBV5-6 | ASSLLGQGSSYEQY
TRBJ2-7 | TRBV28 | ASSLTLAGGSYEQY
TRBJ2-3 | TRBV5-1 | ASRMDSGSGTDTQY
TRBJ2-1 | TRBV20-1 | SASYNEQF
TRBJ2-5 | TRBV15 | ATSPGPQGETQY
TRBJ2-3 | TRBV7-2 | ASSLAQPGTDTQY
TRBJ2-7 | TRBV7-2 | ASSGGTSGLYEQY
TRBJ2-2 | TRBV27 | ASSLYRTLTGELF